The T cell receptor (beta chain) under discussion was sequenced for a study of OX40 agonist ivuxolimab in advanced cancers. Sequencing used immunoSEQ multiplex PCR; TCRdb keeps in-frame clones, though not all of them. This table holds 90,000 or so clones, 90% to 95% found once. Note on this clone: Antigen specificity is unknown.

From germline, CDR1 is SNHLY and CDR2 FYNNEI. The CDR3 sequence is 14 residues long. V shed 7 bases and J 3 bases; nucleotides not matched to a gene: 6. Regarding the study as a whole: Averaged across samples, CD8+ T cells carried more expanded clones than CD4+ did.

Sequencing used CD4+ or CD8+ T cells sorted from blood, obtained in a trial of the OX40 agonist ivuxolimab. The TCR comes from an adult with an advanced solid tumor such as melanoma, head and neck, liver or kidney cancer. The gene calls are TRBV2 and TRBJ1-2, with 9 bases lining up with TRBD1. The CDR3 loop is CASNPGQGYYGYTF. The DNA for the CDR3 is TGTGCCAGCAATCCGGGACAGGGCTACTATGGCTACACCTTC.